This is a list of T cell receptor beta chains from one sample in a study of Ad26.COV2.S vaccination and SARS-CoV-2 variants. Assay: immunoSEQ multiplex PCR; the TCRdb copy retains only in-frame clones and omits some. The sample includes over 350,000 clones, 70% to 90% of them seen just once. Sequenced material: peripheral blood, taken in a trial of Ad26.COV2.S vaccine versus placebo. Receptor source: a person aged 18-60 years who received the Ad26.COV2.S COVID-19 vaccine or a placebo. Each CDR3 is given with its conserved first and last residue. The D gene is left open where the match is weak. The size field is filled for only some rows; it gives once, few, many or a size class.

- | - | TRBJ2-6 | TRBV19 | TGTGCCAGTAGTACTCCTCAACAGACCCGCTCTGGGGCCAACGTCCTGACTTTC | CASSTPQQTRSGANVLTF
- | TRBD1 | TRBJ1-1 | TRBV7-2 | TGTGCCAGCAGCCAACAGGGGTTGGGGAACACTGAAGCTTTCTTT | CASSQQGLGNTEAFF
- | TRBD1 | TRBJ2-1 | TRBV5-8 | TGTGCCAGCAGCCCGACAGGGAACGTCCTCAATGAGCAGTTCTTC | CASSPTGNVLNEQFF
- | TRBD2 | TRBJ2-2 | TRBV6-2/TRBV6-3 | TGTGCCAGCAGTTACGCACTAGCGGGGGGCCGAGGTTCCGGGGAGCTGTTTTTT | CASSYALAGGRGSGELFF
- | - | TRBJ1-4 | TRBV19 | TGTGCCAGTAGTATGCAACTCAACAGGGCAACTAATGAAAAACTGTTTTTT | CASSMQLNRATNEKLFF
- | - | TRBJ2-3 | TRBV27 | TGTGCCAGCAGTCCAGGGTGGGGCACAGATACGCAGTATTTT | CASSPGWGTDTQYF
- | - | TRBJ1-4 | TRBV11-3 | TGTGCCAGCAGCAGGTCGACAGAGTCCTGCCCCACTAATGAAAAACTGTTTTTT | CASSRSTESCPTNEKLFF
- | TRBD1 | TRBJ1-1 | TRBV5-1 | TGCGCCAGCAGCACCGGGACAGGAACTTGGTTTGTGGCTGAAGCTTTCTTT | CASSTGTGTWFVAEAFF
- | TRBD1 | TRBJ2-7 | TRBV7-6 | TGTGCCAGCAGCCAAGGGCCCGGACAGGGGGCTTCCTACGAGCAGTACTTC | CASSQGPGQGASYEQYF
few | TRBD1 | TRBJ1-6 | TRBV12-5 | TGTGCTAGTGGTTTGTTCCTACGGACAGGGGAGGGGTATAATTCACCCCTCCACTTT | CASGLFLRTGEGYNSPLHF
- | - | TRBJ1-1 | TRBV19 | TGTGCCAGTAGTATCTCGGACAGACCAACCACTGAAGCTTTCTTT | CASSISDRPTTEAFF
- | - | TRBJ2-2 | TRBV29-1 | TGCAGCGTTGAAACGTCAGGGTGGAGAACCGGGGAGCTGTTTTTT | CSVETSGWRTGELFF
- | - | TRBJ2-1 | TRBV10-2 | TGCGCCAGCAGTGACCCGGATGAGCAGTTCTTC | CASSDPDEQFF
- | - | TRBJ2-2 | TRBV5-1 | TGCGCCAGCAGCCAGGGACTCAACACCGGGGAGCTGTTTTTT | CASSQGLNTGELFF
few | TRBD1 | TRBJ2-2 | TRBV7-9 | TGTGCCAGCAGCGAGGGACAGGGGGCGAACACCGGGGAGCTGTTTTTT | CASSEGQGANTGELFF
- | - | TRBJ2-2 | TRBV6-5 | TGTGCCAGCAGGGGGGCTGACACCGGGGAGCTGTTTTTT | CASRGADTGELFF
- | - | TRBJ1-5 | TRBV19 | TGTGCCAGTAGTATCGGGAGGGAACAGCCCCAGCATTTT | CASSIGREQPQHF
- | TRBD1 | TRBJ1-3 | TRBV5-4 | TGTGCCAGCAGCATAGCAGGGGGCTCTGGAAACACCATATATTTT | CASSIAGGSGNTIYF
- | - | TRBJ1-1 | TRBV7-2 | TGTGCCAGCAGCCCTAGAGGGCCCCCTAATGAAGCTTTCTTT | CASSPRGPPNEAFF
- | - | TRBJ1-5 | TRBV6-6 | TGTGCCAGCAGTTACCTCTGGACAGTGGGTCAGCCCCAGCATTTT | CASSYLWTVGQPQHF
- | - | TRBJ2-5 | TRBV7-2 | TGTGCCAGCAGCCTCACCGAGACCCAGTACTTC | CASSLTETQYF
- | TRBD2 | TRBJ2-3 | TRBV9 | TGTGCCAGCAGCCCTTGGGGAGGGGTGACCACAGATACGCAGTATTTT | CASSPWGGVTTDTQYF
- | - | TRBJ2-7 | TRBV7-9 | TGTGCCAGCAGCCCCAACGCAGAGGGTATGTTGGCCTACGAGCAGTACTTC | CASSPNAEGMLAYEQYF
- | - | TRBJ2-1 | TRBV29-1 | TGCAGCGTTGAAATGGGGATTCAGCAGTTCTTC | CSVEMGIQQFF
- | - | TRBJ1-1 | TRBV7-2 | TGTGCCAGCTCAATTCAACCGGGGTGGGGGGTTGAAGCTTTCTTT | CASSIQPGWGVEAFF
- | - | TRBJ2-7 | TRBV11-3 | TGTGCCAGCAGCCTAACAGGGTCTCGAGAGCAGTACTTC | CASSLTGSREQYF
- | TRBD1 | TRBJ2-2 | TRBV11-2 | TGTGCCAGCAGCTTACTCCAGGGGGCCGGGGAGCTGTTTTTT | CASSLLQGAGELFF
- | - | TRBJ2-7 | TRBV5-1 | TGCGCCAGCAGCGGTGGAGGAGTAAATTACGAGCAGTACTTC | CASSGGGVNYEQYF
- | - | TRBJ1-6 | TRBV3-1/TRBV3-2 | TGTGCCAGCAGCCAAGAGAGGGCCCTCGGAATTATTTCACCCCTCCACTTT | CASSQERALGIISPLHF
- | - | TRBJ1-1 | TRBV7-8 | TGTGCCAGCAGCTTTCTGGCTATAGGGGGGGCTGAAGCTTTCTTT | CASSFLAIGGAEAFF
- | - | TRBJ1-4 | TRBV6-5 | TGTGCCAGCGGAGGGGGGGGCGCCCCGGATGAAAAACTGTTTTTT | CASGGGGAPDEKLFF
- | - | TRBJ2-5 | TRBV6-5 | TGTGCCAGCAGTTACTCCTTGTGGGGCCAAGAGACCCAGTACTTC | CASSYSLWGQETQYF
- | - | TRBJ1-1 | TRBV30 | TGTGCCTGGAGTGGGGCAGGGAACACTGAAGCTTTCTTT | CAWSGAGNTEAFF
- | - | TRBJ2-1 | TRBV11-2 | TGTGCCAGCAGCTCCCGTGGGAATGAGCAGTTCTTC | CASSSRGNEQFF
- | TRBD1 | TRBJ1-2 | TRBV19 | TGTGCCAGTAGTCGGAACAGGGGGACAGAGAATGGCTACACCTTC | CASSRNRGTENGYTF
- | - | TRBJ1-1 | TRBV13 | TGTGCCAGCAGCTTTTCACAGGGGAACACTGAAGCTTTCTTT | CASSFSQGNTEAFF
- | - | TRBJ2-2 | TRBV12-3/TRBV12-4 | TGTGCCAGCAGTTCCCTCGCCACCGGGGAGCTGTTTTTT | CASSSLATGELFF
- | TRBD1 | TRBJ1-2 | TRBV2 | TGTGCCAGCGGGGACAGGGTCGACTATGGCTACACCTTC | CASGDRVDYGYTF